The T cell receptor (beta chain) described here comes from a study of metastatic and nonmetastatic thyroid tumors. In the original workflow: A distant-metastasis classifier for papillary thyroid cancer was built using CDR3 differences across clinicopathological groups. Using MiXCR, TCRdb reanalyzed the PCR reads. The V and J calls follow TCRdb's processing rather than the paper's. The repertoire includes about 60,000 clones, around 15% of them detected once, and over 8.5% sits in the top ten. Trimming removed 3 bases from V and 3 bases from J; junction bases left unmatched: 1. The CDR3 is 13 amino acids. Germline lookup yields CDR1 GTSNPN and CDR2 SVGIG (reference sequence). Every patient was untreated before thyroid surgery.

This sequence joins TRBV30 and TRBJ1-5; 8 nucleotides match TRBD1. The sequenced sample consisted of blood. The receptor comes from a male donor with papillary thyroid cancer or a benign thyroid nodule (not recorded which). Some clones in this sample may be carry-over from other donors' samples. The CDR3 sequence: CAWRTGDNQPQHF. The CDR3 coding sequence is TGTGCCTGGAGGACAGGGGACAATCAGCCCCAGCATTTT.